The rows below give T cell receptor beta chains drawn from one sample of a study of blood T cell repertoires in COVID-19. Libraries were prepared by immunoSEQ multiplex PCR; TCRdb keeps only in-frame clonotypes and omits some of them. The table lists around 250,000 clones, 70% to 90% of them singletons. Material: PBMCs or T cells enriched from blood (not recorded which). These TCRs come from a woman aged 45 to 65 who had been exposed to COVID-19. CDR3s include the opening cysteine and the closing phenylalanine or tryptophan.

V: TRBV5-1
J: TRBJ2-3
CDR3: CASSLSLAGDTQYF

V: TRBV15
J: TRBJ2-5
CDR3: CATSRGGGRGETQYF

V: TRBV2
J: TRBJ2-1
CDR3: CASSVAGGQPEQFF

V: TRBV28
J: TRBJ1-2
CDR3: CAISGGLDGYTF

V: TRBV6-5
J: TRBJ1-1
CDR3: CASKVGQLNTEAFF

V: TRBV27
J: TRBJ1-5
CDR3: CASSPMGGGYSNQPQHF

V: TRBV4-1
J: TRBJ1-5
CDR3: CASSQDRDLAQHF

V: TRBV7-8
J: TRBJ2-5
CDR3: CATSGGFSQETQYF

V: TRBV27
J: TRBJ1-1
CDR3: CASSLGRGTEAFF

V: TRBV7-8
J: TRBJ2-1
CDR3: CASSLVLLGTQRNEQFF

V: TRBV10-3
J: TRBJ1-1
CDR3: CAISDQGGYTEAFF

V: TRBV10-3
J: TRBJ1-1
CDR3: CAIRTGLNTEAFF

V: TRBV11-2
J: TRBJ1-1
CDR3: CASSSEGQERTEAFF

V: TRBV27
J: TRBJ1-2
CDR3: CASYPSGGSNYGYTF

V: TRBV20-1
J: TRBJ1-3
CDR3: CSASSPRVDGNTIYF

V: TRBV6-5
J: TRBJ1-6
CDR3: CASRGQGWGSPLHF

V: TRBV5-1
J: TRBJ1-1
CDR3: CASRQGAGTEAFF

V: TRBV4-3
J: TRBJ2-5
CDR3: CASSQGPPGSGGETQYF

V: TRBV10-3
J: TRBJ2-1
CDR3: CAISGGSYNEQFF

V: TRBV20-1
J: TRBJ1-2
CDR3: CSASGRTGRLGYGYTF

V: TRBV7-2
J: TRBJ2-2
CDR3: CASSRTVTGAANTGELFF

V: TRBV19
J: TRBJ1-5
CDR3: CASKSVTGTNQPQHF

V: TRBV24-1
J: TRBJ1-5
CDR3: CATSDLPYMGGESNQPQHF

V: TRBV19
J: TRBJ1-6
CDR3: CASSTRPDSNSPLHF

V: TRBV9
J: TRBJ1-2
CDR3: CASSAQTLSYGYTF

V: TRBV7-6
J: TRBJ1-2
CDR3: CAIQFYGYTF

V: TRBV7-2
J: TRBJ2-1
CDR3: CASSWTGGKNEQFF

V: TRBV12-3/TRBV12-4
J: TRBJ1-1
CDR3: CASSRQGGTEAFF

V: TRBV18
J: TRBJ2-5
CDR3: CASSPGTGKETQYF

V: TRBV19
J: TRBJ1-3
CDR3: CASSIDRTSGNTIYF

V: TRBV27
J: TRBJ2-2
CDR3: CASSLSTSGGANTGELFF

V: TRBV6-5
J: TRBJ2-3
CDR3: CASSPQGFSRDTQYF

V: TRBV21-1
J: TRBJ1-5
CDR3: CASSPREGGRSNQPQHF

V: TRBV19
J: TRBJ1-5
CDR3: CASSIRGRGNQPQHF

V: TRBV19
J: TRBJ1-5
CDR3: CASSIGPGEQPQHF